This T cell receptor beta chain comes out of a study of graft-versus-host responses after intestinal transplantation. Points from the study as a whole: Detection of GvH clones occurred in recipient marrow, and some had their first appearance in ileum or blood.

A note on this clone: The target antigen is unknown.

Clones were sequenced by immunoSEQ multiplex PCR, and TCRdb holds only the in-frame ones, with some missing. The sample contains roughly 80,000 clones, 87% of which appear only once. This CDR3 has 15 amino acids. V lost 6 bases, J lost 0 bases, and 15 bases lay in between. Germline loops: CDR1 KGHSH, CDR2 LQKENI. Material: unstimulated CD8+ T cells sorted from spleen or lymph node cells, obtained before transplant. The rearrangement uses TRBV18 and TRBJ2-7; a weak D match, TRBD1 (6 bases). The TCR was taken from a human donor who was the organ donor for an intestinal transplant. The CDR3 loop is CASSQDRDNSYEQYF. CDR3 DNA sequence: TGTGCCAGCTCCCAGGACCGGGACAACTCCTACGAGCAGTACTTC.